The clone carrying this T cell receptor beta chain came up a few times. Its antigen is unknown. The entry originates in a study of spatial heterogeneity in lung cancer. Study-level background: Raw sequencing reads included, on average, more than 9.5 appearances of each unique TCR and UMI combination. Study-level findings and limits: The study found ubiquitous expanded tumor TCRs in blood more at resection than follow-up.

Every TCR cDNA molecule bore a unique molecular identifier. Using its own MiXCR run on the 5' RACE reads, TCRdb lists one record per CDR3 protein. This sample has 8,500 to 13,000 distinct CDR3 sequences; 8.5% to 9.5% occur once, and the top ten carry 20% to 30%. Time point described: sample taken at primary tumor resection. Unsorted whole RNA samples from tumor, nontumor lung or frozen PBMC were sequenced. Donors were about 70 untreated early-stage non-small cell lung cancer patients. CDR3 length equals 13 residues. The germline gives CDR1 SQVTM, CDR2 ANQGSEA. V lost 3 bases to trimming and J lost 1 base, with 9 bases between them.

The source of this sequence is a male donor with early-stage non-small cell lung cancer. The chain couples TRBV29-1 to TRBJ1-1; D call uncertain. The source was PBMCs, collected at surgery. CDR3 sequence (DNA): TGCAGCGTTGAGGTAGGGTGGAACACTGAAGCTTTCTTT. Translation gives CSVEVGWNTEAFF.